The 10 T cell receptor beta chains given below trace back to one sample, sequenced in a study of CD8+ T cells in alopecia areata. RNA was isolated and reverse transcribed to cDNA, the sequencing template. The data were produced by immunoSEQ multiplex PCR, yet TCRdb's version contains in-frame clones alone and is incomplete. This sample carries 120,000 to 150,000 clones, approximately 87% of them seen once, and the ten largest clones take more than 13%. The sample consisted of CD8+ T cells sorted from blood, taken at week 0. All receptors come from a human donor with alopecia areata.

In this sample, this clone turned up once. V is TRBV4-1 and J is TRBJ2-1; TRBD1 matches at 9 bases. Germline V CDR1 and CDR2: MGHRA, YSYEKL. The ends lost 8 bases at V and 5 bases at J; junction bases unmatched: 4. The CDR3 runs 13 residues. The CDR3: CASGTGFDNEQFF. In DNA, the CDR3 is TGCGCCAGCGGGACAGGGTTCGACAATGAGCAGTTCTTC.

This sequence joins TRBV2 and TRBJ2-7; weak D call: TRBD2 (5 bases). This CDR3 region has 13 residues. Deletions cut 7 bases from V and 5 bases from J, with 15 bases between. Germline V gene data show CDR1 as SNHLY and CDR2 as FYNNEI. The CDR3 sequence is CASIGIRIHEQYF. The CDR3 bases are TGTGCCAGCATCGGGATCCGCATCCACGAGCAGTACTTC. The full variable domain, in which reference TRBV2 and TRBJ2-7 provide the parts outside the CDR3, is EPEVTQTPSHQVTQMGQEVILRCVPISNHLYFYWYRQILGQKVEFLVSFYNNEISEKSEIFDDQFSVERPDGSNFTLKIRSTKLEDSAMYFCASIGIRIHEQYFGPGTRLTVT.

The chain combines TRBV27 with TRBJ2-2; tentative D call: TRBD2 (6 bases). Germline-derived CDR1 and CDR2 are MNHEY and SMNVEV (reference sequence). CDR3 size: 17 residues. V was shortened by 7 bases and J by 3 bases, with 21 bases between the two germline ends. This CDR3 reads CASTAGSGWRDTGELFF. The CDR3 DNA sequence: TGTGCCAGCACCGCTGGTAGCGGCTGGAGGGACACCGGGGAGCTGTTTTTT.

This CDR3 is CASSWGQGYEQYF. CDR3 nucleotide sequence: TGTGCCAGCAGCTGGGGACAGGGGTACGAGCAGTACTTC. This chain links TRBV11-2 with TRBJ2-7; 10 bases line up with TRBD1. CDR3 length: 13 amino acids. CDR1 SGHAT and CDR2 FQNNGV come from the germline V gene. After removal of 4 bases from V and 4 bases from J, the junction contained 1 base not matched to a gene.

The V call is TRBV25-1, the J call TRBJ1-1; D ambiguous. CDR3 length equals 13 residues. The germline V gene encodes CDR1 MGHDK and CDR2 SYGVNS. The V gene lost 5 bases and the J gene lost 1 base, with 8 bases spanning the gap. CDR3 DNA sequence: TGTGCCAGCAGTTGGGGAGAGAACACTGAAGCTTTCTTT. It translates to CASSWGENTEAFF. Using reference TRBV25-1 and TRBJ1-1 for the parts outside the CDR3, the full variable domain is EADIYQTPRYLVIGTGKKITLECSQTMGHDKMYWYQQDPGMELHLIHYSYGVNSTEKGDLSSESTVSRIRTEHFPLTLESARPSHTSQYLCASSWGENTEAFFGQGTRLTVV.

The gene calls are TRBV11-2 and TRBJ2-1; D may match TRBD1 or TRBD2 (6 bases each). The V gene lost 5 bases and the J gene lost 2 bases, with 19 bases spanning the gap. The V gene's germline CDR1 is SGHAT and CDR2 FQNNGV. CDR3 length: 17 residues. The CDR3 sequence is CASSLGSRGGPYNEQFF. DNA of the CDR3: TGTGCCAGCAGCCTCGGGAGTCGTGGGGGGCCCTACAATGAGCAGTTCTTC.

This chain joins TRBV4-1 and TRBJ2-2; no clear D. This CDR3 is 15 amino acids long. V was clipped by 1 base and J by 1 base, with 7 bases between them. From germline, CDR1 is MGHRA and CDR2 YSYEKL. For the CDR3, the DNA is TGCGCCAGCAGCCAAGGATTAGAGAACACCGGGGAGCTGTTTTTT. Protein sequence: CASSQGLENTGELFF.

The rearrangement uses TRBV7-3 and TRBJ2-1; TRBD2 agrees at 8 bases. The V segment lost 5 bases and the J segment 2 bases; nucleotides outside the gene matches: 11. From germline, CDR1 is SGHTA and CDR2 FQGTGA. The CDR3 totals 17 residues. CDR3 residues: CASSHPPRGGTYNEQFF. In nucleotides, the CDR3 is TGTGCCAGCAGCCATCCCCCACGGGGGGGTACCTACAATGAGCAGTTCTTC.

The CDR3 region is CASSPGTQKSWSSYNEQFF. The CDR3 DNA follows: TGTGCCAGTAGCCCCGGGACACAGAAATCGTGGAGCTCCTACAATGAGCAGTTCTTC. This chain uses TRBV19 with TRBJ2-1, with D possibly matching TRBD1 (6 bases). The V end was cut by 6 bases, the J end by 0 bases, with 24 bases between. The CDR3 covers 19 residues. Looked up from germline, CDR1 is LNHDA and CDR2 is SQIVND (reference sequence).

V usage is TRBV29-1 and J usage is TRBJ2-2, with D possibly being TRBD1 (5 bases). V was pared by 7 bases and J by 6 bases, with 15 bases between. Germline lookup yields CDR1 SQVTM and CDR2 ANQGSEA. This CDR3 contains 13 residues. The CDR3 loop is CSAPGRVAGELFF. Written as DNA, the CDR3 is TGCAGCGCTCCCGGCAGGGTGGCCGGGGAGCTGTTTTTT.